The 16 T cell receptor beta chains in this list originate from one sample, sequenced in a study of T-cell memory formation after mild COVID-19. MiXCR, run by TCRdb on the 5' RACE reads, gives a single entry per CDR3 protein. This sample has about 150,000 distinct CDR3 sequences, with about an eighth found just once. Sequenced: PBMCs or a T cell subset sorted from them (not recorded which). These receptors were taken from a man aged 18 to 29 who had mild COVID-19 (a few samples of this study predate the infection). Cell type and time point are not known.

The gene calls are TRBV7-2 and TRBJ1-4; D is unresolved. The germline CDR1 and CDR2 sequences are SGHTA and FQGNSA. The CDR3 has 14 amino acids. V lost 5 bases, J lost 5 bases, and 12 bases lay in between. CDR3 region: CASSVTGQNEKLFF. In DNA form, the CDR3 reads TGTGCCAGCAGCGTTACCGGGCAAAATGAAAAACTGTTTTTT.

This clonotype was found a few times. CDR3 protein: CAISEGEGTGRGVGYTF. As DNA, the CDR3 is TGTGCCATCAGTGAAGGGGAAGGGACAGGGCGCGGAGTTGGCTACACCTTC. The chain carries TRBV10-3 and TRBJ1-2; TRBD1 matches at 9 bases. J lost 7 bases, V lost 3 bases, and 15 bases had no gene match. This CDR3 spans 17 amino acids. Germline loops: CDR1 ENHRY, CDR2 SYGVKD.

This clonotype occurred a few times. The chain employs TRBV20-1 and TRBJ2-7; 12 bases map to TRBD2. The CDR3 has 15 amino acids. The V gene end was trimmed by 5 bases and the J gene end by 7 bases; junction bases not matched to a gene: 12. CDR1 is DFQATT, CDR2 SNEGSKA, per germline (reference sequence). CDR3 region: CSAAIRTSGAGEQYF. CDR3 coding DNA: TGCAGTGCTGCCATTCGGACTAGCGGGGCGGGTGAGCAGTACTTC.

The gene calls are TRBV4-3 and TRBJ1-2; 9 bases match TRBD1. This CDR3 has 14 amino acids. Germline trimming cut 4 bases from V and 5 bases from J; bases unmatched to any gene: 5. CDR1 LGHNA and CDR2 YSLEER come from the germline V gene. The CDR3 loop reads CASSPKTGGYGYTF. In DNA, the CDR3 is TGCGCCAGCAGCCCGAAGACAGGGGGATATGGCTACACCTTC.

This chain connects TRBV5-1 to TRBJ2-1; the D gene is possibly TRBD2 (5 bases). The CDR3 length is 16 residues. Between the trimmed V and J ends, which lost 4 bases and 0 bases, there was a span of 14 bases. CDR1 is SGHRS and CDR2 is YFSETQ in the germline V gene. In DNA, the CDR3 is TGCGCCAGCAGCCCCGTGGAGGCTATCTCCTACAATGAGCAGTTCTTC. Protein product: CASSPVEAISYNEQFF.

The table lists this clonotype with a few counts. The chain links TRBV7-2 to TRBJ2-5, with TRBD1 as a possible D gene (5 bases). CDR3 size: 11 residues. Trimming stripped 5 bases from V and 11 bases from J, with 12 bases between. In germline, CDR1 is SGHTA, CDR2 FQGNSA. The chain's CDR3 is CASSVGALQYF. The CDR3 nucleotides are TGTGCCAGCAGCGTAGGGGCGTTGCAGTACTTC.

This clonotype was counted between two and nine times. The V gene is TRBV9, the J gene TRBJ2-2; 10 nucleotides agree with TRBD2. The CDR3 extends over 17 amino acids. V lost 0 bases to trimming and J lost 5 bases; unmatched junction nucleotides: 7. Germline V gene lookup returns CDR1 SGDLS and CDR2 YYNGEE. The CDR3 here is CASSVALSGGDTGELFF. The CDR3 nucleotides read TGTGCCAGCAGCGTAGCTCTCAGCGGGGGGGATACCGGGGAGCTGTTTTTT.

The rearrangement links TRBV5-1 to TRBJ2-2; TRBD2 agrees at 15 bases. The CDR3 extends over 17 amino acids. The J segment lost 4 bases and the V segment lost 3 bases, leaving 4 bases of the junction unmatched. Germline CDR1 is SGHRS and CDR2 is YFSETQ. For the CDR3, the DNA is TGCGCCAGCAGCTCCGGACTAGCGGGGGGGATCACCGGGGAGCTGTTTTTT. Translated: CASSSGLAGGITGELFF.

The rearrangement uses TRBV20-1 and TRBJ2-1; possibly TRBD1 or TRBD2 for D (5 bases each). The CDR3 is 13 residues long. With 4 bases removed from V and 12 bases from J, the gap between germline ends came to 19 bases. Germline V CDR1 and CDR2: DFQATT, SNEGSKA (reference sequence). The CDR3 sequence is CSAKPGRTRGQFF. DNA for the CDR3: TGCAGTGCTAAACCGGGACGAACACGGGGGCAGTTCTTC.

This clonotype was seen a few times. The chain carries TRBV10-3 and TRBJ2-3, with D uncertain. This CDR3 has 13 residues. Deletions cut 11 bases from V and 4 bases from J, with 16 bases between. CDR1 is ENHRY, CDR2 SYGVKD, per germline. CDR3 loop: CAFSSGPSDTQYF. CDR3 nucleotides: TGTGCCTTCTCTTCGGGTCCGTCAGATACGCAGTATTTT.

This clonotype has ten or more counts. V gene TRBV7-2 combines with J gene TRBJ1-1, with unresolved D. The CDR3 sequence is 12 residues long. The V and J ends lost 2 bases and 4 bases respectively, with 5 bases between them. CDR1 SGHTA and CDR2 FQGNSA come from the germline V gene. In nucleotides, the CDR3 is TGTGCCAGCAGCTTATATGGCACTGAAGCTTTCTTT. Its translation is CASSLYGTEAFF.

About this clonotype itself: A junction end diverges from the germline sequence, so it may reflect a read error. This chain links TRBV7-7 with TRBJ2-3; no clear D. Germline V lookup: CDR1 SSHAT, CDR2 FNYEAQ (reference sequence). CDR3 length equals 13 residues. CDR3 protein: CASSFTATDTQYF. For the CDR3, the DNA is TGTGCTAGCAGCTTTACTGCCACAGATACGCAGTATTTT. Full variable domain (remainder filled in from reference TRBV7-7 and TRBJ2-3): GAGVSQSPRYKVTKRGQDVTLRCDPISSHATLYWYQQALGQGPEFLTYFNYEAQPDKSGLPSDRFSAERPEGSISTLTIQRTEQRDSAMYRCASSFTATDTQYFGPGTRLTVL.

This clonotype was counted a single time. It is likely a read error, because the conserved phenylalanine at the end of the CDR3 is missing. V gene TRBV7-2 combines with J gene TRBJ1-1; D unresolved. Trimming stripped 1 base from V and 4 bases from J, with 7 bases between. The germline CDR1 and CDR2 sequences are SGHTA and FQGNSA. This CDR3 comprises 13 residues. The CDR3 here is CASSLDGSTEAFL. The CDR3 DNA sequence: TGTGCCAGCAGCTTAGATGGGTCCACTGAAGCTTTCCTT.

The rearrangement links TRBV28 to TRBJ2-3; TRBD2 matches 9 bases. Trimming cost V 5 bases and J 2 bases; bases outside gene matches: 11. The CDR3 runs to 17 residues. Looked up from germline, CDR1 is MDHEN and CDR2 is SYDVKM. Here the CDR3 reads CASSPIFSGGLTDTQYF. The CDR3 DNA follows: TGTGCCAGCAGTCCAATTTTTAGCGGGGGCCTCACAGATACGCAGTATTTT.

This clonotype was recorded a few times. The CDR3 sequence: CSVDSQGGPEAFF. Here the CDR3 DNA reads TGCAGCGTTGACAGTCAGGGTGGGCCTGAAGCTTTCTTT. This rearrangement joins TRBV29-1 to TRBJ1-1, with D possibly TRBD1 on 5 matching bases. Germline lookup yields CDR1 SQVTM and CDR2 ANQGSEA. There are 13 residues in the CDR3. Trimming took off 3 bases at V and 6 bases at J, with 14 bases between the two ends.

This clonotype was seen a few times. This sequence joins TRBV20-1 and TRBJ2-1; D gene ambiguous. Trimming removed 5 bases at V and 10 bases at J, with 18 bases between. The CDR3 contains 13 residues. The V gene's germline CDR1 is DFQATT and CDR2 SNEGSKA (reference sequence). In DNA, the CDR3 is TGCAGTGCTTCCTCAAGCGTGGGTCAGGAGCAGTTCTTC. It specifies CSASSSVGQEQFF.